The clone carrying this T cell receptor (beta chain) was observed a handful of times. The antigen is not known. This could be a read error, since a much larger clone is one nucleotide away. The CDR3 loop spans 16 amino acids. Between the trimmed V and J ends, which lost 8 bases and 5 bases, there was a span of 25 bases. Germline V gene sequence: CDR1 MNHEY, CDR2 SMNVEV (reference sequence). TCRdb ran MiXCR on the PCR reads and lists one entry per CDR3 protein. The sample carries about 60,000 distinct CDR3 sequences, over 15% recorded once. This sample is part of a study of molecular identifiers for immune sequencing clone quantification. Findings and caveats of the study: Investigators reportedly could detect spiked Jurkat TCR RNA from one cell among over 750,000 naive cells. Clones exceeding 20 RNA copies carried over 97% of effector molecules but under 1% of naive-cell molecules.

Naive CD8 T cells underwent sorting with the CD8+CD4-CCR7+CD45RA+ definition. Sequencing was done on a sample of naive CD8+ T cells from blood, with Jurkat cell RNA spiked in. Stated subset: FACS-sorted CD8+CD4-CCR7+CD45RA+ naive T cells. The origin of this receptor is a human donor in good health. Some libraries in this study had Jurkat cell RNA spiked in. The chain has TRBV27 and TRBJ2-7; tentative D call: TRBD2 (6 bases). The CDR3 nucleotides read TGTGCCAGCGGTTCCCACCCCCTCCGTAGCGGCAACGAGCAGTACTTC. Its protein product is CASGSHPLRSGNEQYF.